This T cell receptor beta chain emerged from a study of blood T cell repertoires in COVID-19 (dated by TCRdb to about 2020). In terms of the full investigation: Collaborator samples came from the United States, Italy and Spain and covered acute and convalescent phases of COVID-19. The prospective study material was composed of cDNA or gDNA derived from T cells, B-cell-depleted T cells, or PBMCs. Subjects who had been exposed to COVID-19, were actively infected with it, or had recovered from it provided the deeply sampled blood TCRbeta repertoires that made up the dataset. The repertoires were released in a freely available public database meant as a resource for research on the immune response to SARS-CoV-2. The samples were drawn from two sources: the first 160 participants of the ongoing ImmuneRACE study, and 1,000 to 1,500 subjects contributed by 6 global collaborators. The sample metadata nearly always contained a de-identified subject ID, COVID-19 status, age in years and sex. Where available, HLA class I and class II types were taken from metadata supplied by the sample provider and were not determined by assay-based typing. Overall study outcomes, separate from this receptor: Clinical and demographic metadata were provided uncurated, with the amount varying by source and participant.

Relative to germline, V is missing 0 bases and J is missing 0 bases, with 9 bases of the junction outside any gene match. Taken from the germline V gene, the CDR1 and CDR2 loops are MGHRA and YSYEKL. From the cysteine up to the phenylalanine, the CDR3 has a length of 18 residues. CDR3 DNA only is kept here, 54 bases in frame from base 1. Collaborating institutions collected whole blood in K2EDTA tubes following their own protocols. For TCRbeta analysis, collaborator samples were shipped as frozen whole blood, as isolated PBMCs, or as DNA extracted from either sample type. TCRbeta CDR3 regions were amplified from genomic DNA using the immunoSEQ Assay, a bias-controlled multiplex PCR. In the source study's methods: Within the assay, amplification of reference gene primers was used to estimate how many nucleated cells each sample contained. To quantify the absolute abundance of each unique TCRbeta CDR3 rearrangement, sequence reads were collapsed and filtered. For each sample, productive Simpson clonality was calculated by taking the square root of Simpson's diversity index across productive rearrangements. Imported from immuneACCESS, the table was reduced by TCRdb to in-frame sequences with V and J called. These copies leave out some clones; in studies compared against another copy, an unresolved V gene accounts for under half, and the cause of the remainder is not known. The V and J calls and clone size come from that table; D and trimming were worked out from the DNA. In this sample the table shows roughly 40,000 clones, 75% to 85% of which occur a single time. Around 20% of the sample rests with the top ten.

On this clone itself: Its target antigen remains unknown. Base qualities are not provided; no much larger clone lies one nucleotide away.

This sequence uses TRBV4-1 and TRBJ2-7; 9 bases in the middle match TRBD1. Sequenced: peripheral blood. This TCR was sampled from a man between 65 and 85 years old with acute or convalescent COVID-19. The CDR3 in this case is CASSQDPGTGLSSYEQYF. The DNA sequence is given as TGCGCCAGCAGCCAAGACCCCGGGACAGGGTTAAGCTCCTACGAGCAGTACTTC.